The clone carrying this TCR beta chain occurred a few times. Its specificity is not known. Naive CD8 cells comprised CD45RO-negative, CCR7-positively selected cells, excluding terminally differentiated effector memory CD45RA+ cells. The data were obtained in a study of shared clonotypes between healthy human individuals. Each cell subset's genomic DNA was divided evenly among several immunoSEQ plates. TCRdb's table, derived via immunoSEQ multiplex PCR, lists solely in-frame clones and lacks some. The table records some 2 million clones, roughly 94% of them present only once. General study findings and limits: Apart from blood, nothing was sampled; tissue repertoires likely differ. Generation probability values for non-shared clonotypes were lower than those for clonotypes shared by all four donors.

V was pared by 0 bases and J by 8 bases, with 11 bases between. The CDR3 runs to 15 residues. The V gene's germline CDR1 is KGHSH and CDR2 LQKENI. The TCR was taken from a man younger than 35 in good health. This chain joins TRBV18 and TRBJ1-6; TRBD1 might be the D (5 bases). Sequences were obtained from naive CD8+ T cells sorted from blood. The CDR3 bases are TGTGCCAGCTCACCACCATCCGGGGGTGATTCACCCCTCCACTTT. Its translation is CASSPPSGGDSPLHF. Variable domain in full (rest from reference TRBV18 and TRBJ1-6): NAGVMQNPRHLVRRRGQEARLRCSPMKGHSHVYWYRQLPEEGLKFMVYLQKENIIDESGMPKERFSAEFPKEGPSILRIQQVVRGDSAAYFCASSPPSGGDSPLHFGNGTRLTVT.